Presented here are 18 T cell receptor beta chains from one specimen sequenced in a study of cytomegalovirus exposure and HLA in healthy donors. 13 Jbeta primers and 60 Vbeta primers were used for the PCR. This table comes from immunoSEQ multiplex PCR, and its TCRdb copy is limited to in-frame clones, with some not included. The sample gives about 120,000 clones, about 84% of which show up once; 3.5% to 4% is in the top ten. The material sequenced was PBMCs. These TCRs come from a man aged 18 to 29 in good health and CMV-seropositive.

This chain joins TRBV7-8 and TRBJ2-1; D possibly corresponds to TRBD2 (6 bases). Germline V lookup: CDR1 SGHVS, CDR2 FQNEAQ. V lost 5 bases, J lost 0 bases, and 17 bases lay in between. This CDR3 contains 17 residues. CDR3 sequence reads: CASSPYGSGSSYNEQFF. The CDR3 coding sequence is TGTGCCAGCAGCCCATACGGGAGCGGTAGCTCCTACAATGAGCAGTTCTTC.

This chain uses TRBV18 with TRBJ2-5; TRBD2 agrees at 11 bases. CDR3 length equals 16 residues. The V segment lost 5 bases and the J segment 5 bases; nucleotides outside the gene matches: 10. Per germline, CDR1 KGHSH and CDR2 LQKENI. The CDR3 region is CASSGYTSGSSETQYF. The CDR3 coding sequence is TGTGCCAGCTCAGGGTATACTAGCGGGAGTTCGGAGACCCAGTACTTC.

This clone was counted between two and nine times. Other DNA sequences within the sample encode an identical CDR3. This rearrangement joins TRBV5-1 to TRBJ2-1, with no clear D. Trimming stripped 0 bases from V and 5 bases from J, with 6 bases between. Germline V gives CDR1 SGHRS, CDR2 YFSETQ. CDR3 size: 13 residues. The CDR3 is CASSLDYNNEQFF. The CDR3 DNA reads as TGCGCCAGCAGCTTGGACTATAACAATGAGCAGTTCTTC.

The count of this clone is one. CDR3 nucleotides: TGTGCCAGCTCACCCACCAGACTAGCGGGGGCCACAGATACGCAGTATTTT. Translated, it gives CASSPTRLAGATDTQYF. The rearrangement uses TRBV18 and TRBJ2-3, with 12 bases fitting TRBD2. This CDR3 spans 17 amino acids. Germline V CDR1 and CDR2: KGHSH, LQKENI. Trimming removed 3 bases from V and 2 bases from J; junction bases left unmatched: 6.

This chain links TRBV7-6 with TRBJ2-3; no clear D gene. V was cut by 1 base and J by 2 bases, with 7 bases left in between. The length of the CDR3 is 14 residues. Germline V gene sequence: CDR1 SGHVS, CDR2 FNYEAQ. CDR3 protein: CASSLGGNTDTQYF. In DNA form, the CDR3 reads TGTGCCAGCAGCTTAGGAGGCAACACAGATACGCAGTATTTT.

This chain connects TRBV19 to TRBJ1-6; 7 nucleotides match TRBD1. The junction had 9 bases not matched to a gene; V was cut back by 5 bases and J by 8 bases. CDR1 is LNHDA and CDR2 is SQIVND in the germline V gene (reference sequence). CDR3 length: 15 residues. CDR3 coding DNA: TGTGCCAGTAGTCCACGACAGGGCTACGATTCACCCCTCCACTTT. Protein: CASSPRQGYDSPLHF. The full variable domain, its missing parts supplied by reference TRBV19 and TRBJ1-6, is DGGITQSPKYLFRKEGQNVTLSCEQNLNHDAMYWYRQDPGQGLRLIYYSQIVNDFQKGDIAEGYSVSREKKESFPLTVTSAQKNPTAFYLCASSPRQGYDSPLHFGNGTRLTVT.

This CDR3 is CASSLAWGKTSYEQYF. DNA of the CDR3: TGCGCCAGCAGCTTGGCGTGGGGCAAAACCTCCTACGAGCAGTACTTC. The chain has TRBV5-1 and TRBJ2-7; TRBD1 is a possible D gene (5 bases). V was pared by 0 bases and J by 0 bases, with 13 bases between. The CDR3 has 16 amino acids. Germline V gene sequence: CDR1 SGHRS, CDR2 YFSETQ.

The rearrangement links TRBV19 to TRBJ1-6, with 7 bases fitting TRBD1. The CDR3 spans 14 residues. Losses at the gene ends were 7 bases for V and 7 bases for J; bases not matched to a gene: 7. Germline values: CDR1 LNHDA, CDR2 SQIVND (reference sequence). The CDR3 DNA follows: TGTGCCAGTAAAGATAGGACAGGCAATTCACCCCTCCACTTT. Its protein is CASKDRTGNSPLHF.

The genes are TRBV5-1 and TRBJ1-4; perhaps TRBD1 as D (5 bases). The ends were cut back, 7 bases at V and 8 bases at J, with 15 bases in the middle. Germline CDR1 reads SGHRS; CDR2 reads YFSETQ. CDR3 length: 13 residues. The CDR3 here is CASALGGTEKLFF. The DNA for the CDR3 is TGCGCCAGCGCCCTCGGGGGTACGGAAAAACTGTTTTTT.

The table lists this clone with a count of one. The rearrangement links TRBV10-3 to TRBJ2-1, with a weak D call TRBD2 (6 bases). Trimming shortened V by 6 bases and J by 3 bases, and 12 bases separated the two germline ends. The CDR3 sequence is 14 residues long. Germline loops: CDR1 ENHRY, CDR2 SYGVKD. The CDR3, as DNA: TGTGCCATCAGGGACGGAGGGAACTACAATGAGCAGTTCTTC. Translation gives CAIRDGGNYNEQFF.

The genes are TRBV12-5 and TRBJ1-1, with D possibly matching TRBD1 (6 bases). This CDR3 spans 13 amino acids. V gave up 1 base and J gave up 7 bases, with 10 bases separating them. Germline loops: CDR1 LGHNT, CDR2 FRNRAP. The CDR3 region has the DNA TGTGCTAGTGGTTTGGAGCAGGGGTATGAAGCTTTCTTT. It translates to CASGLEQGYEAFF.

The chain is built from TRBV27 and TRBJ2-3; D unresolved. Germline CDR1 is MNHEY and CDR2 is SMNVEV (reference sequence). V dropped 5 bases and J dropped 7 bases, with 19 bases sitting between them. The CDR3 consists of 15 residues. The CDR3 DNA reads as TGTGCCAGCAGTCCACCCTATGTCGCGGTAAATACGCAGTATTTT. Translation gives CASSPPYVAVNTQYF.

The chain employs TRBV7-7 and TRBJ2-7; 9 nucleotides line up with TRBD1. The CDR3 has 13 amino acids. V was pared by 4 bases and J by 6 bases, with 4 bases of the junction left unmatched. Germline-derived CDR1 and CDR2 are SSHAT and FNYEAQ (reference sequence). The CDR3 DNA follows: TGTGCCAGCAGCTCGCGGACAGGGGCCGAGCAGTACTTC. The encoded protein is CASSSRTGAEQYF.

The rearrangement joins TRBV6-1 to TRBJ1-5; D not resolved. Germline CDR1 is MNHNS and CDR2 is SASEGT. V lost 5 bases to trimming and J lost 8 bases, with 16 bases between them. The CDR3 covers 14 residues. CDR3 residues: CASSPPSGMEPQHF. The DNA for the CDR3 is TGTGCCAGCAGTCCCCCGTCGGGTATGGAGCCCCAGCATTTT.

This chain connects TRBV10-3 to TRBJ2-5, with 8 positions matching TRBD1. The CDR3 totals 13 residues. With 10 bases clipped from V and 5 bases from J, the junction kept 9 bases outside the gene matches. Germline CDR1 and CDR2: ENHRY and SYGVKD. The CDR3 region is CATEQGAGETQYF. CDR3 sequence (DNA): TGTGCCACCGAGCAGGGGGCCGGGGAGACCCAGTACTTC.

V and J are TRBV5-1 and TRBJ2-5, with 9 bases identical to TRBD1. This CDR3 has 16 amino acids. With 6 bases clipped from V and 5 bases from J, the junction kept 14 bases outside the gene matches. CDR1 and CDR2 (germline): SGHRS, YFSETQ. The CDR3 region is CASNPKTGGSLETQYF. In DNA form, the CDR3 reads TGCGCCAGCAACCCGAAGACAGGGGGATCTCTTGAGACCCAGTACTTC.

The V and J genes are TRBV18 and TRBJ2-1; D gene unclear. Germline CDR1 reads KGHSH; CDR2 reads LQKENI. There are 14 residues in the CDR3. V lost 0 bases and J 6 bases, leaving 9 bases between the germline ends. This CDR3 is CASSPPSLGNEQFF. DNA for the CDR3: TGTGCCAGCTCACCACCGAGTCTCGGCAATGAGCAGTTCTTC.

The J gene is TRBJ2-1, the V gene TRBV7-2, with a tentative D call TRBD1 (6 bases). Germline V lookup: CDR1 SGHTA, CDR2 FQGNSA. The CDR3 totals 14 residues. Trimming took 4 bases from V and 6 from J, leaving 13 bases between them. The CDR3 DNA sequence: TGTGCCAGCAGCTACAACAGGGAGAGCAATGAGCAGTTCTTC. Amino acids: CASSYNRESNEQFF.